These T cell receptor beta chains were read from a single sample in a study of cytomegalovirus exposure and HLA in healthy donors. Only in-frame clones appear in the TCRdb table, and some are missing; sequencing was by immunoSEQ multiplex PCR. The repertoire includes roughly 180,000 clones, around 80% of them detected once, and more than 0.95% sits in the top ten. Input material: PBMCs. Source of these receptors: a girl aged 2 to 10 in good health and CMV-seropositive. Both conserved end residues are part of each CDR3. Fields, in order: V gene, clone size, D gene, J gene, CDR3 DNA, CDR3 protein. D genes are given only for firm matches. Size is stated for part of the rows, as once, few or many counts, or as a class when the clone is expanded.

TRBV25-1	-	TRBD1	TRBJ1-1	TGTGCCAGCAGTGACCCCTGGACAGGGAACACTGAAGCTTTCTTT	CASSDPWTGNTEAFF
TRBV28	-	-	TRBJ2-2	TGTGCCAGCAGTTCCGGACAGAAGAACACCGGGGAGCTGTTTTTT	CASSSGQKNTGELFF
TRBV18	-	-	TRBJ1-2	TGTGCCAGCTCACCAAATCGGAGGGGCCCTCTCTTGAGTGGCTACACCTTC	CASSPNRRGPLLSGYTF
TRBV27	-	-	TRBJ1-2	TGTGCCAGCAGTGGCCATGGAGGCGGCTTCCGGGGCTACACCTTC	CASSGHGGGFRGYTF
TRBV29-1	few	-	TRBJ1-1	TGCAGCGTTCGCAGGTCCACTGAAGCTTTCTTT	CSVRRSTEAFF
TRBV29-1	-	-	TRBJ1-2	TGCAGCGTTCAGGTCCCAGGGAATGGCTACACCTTC	CSVQVPGNGYTF
TRBV4-1	-	TRBD1	TRBJ2-1	TGCGCCAGCAGCCAGGGTCGGACAGGGAATGAGCAGTTCTTC	CASSQGRTGNEQFF
TRBV14	-	-	TRBJ2-1	TGTGCCAGCAGCCAAGCCCCACATCGCAATGAGCAGTTCTTC	CASSQAPHRNEQFF
TRBV5-6	-	-	TRBJ2-3	TGTGCCAGCAGCTTGGCCAGGGGTTCGGGAGATACGCAGTATTTT	CASSLARGSGDTQYF
TRBV13	once	-	TRBJ2-7	TGTGCCAGCAGCTCGACCCTCCGGGACACCCTCTCCTACGAGCAGTACTTC	CASSSTLRDTLSYEQYF
TRBV10-3	-	TRBD2	TRBJ2-7	TGTGCCATCAGTGGCCTAGCGGAGGGAAACTCCTACGAGCAGTACTTC	CAISGLAEGNSYEQYF
TRBV7-2	-	-	TRBJ2-7	TGTGCCAGCAGCCCACTTAAGAGCACCTACGAGCAGTACTTC	CASSPLKSTYEQYF
TRBV27	-	TRBD1	TRBJ2-7	TGTGCCAGCAGTGTGGACAGGGTTCACCTCTACGAGCAGTACTTC	CASSVDRVHLYEQYF
TRBV6-5	-	-	TRBJ1-4	TGTGCCAGCAGTCCTCAACTTACAACTAATGAAAAACTGTTTTTT	CASSPQLTTNEKLFF
TRBV10-2	-	-	TRBJ1-5	TGCGCCAGCAGTGAGTCAAGGACATCTTATAGCAATCAGCCCCAGCATTTT	CASSESRTSYSNQPQHF
TRBV28	-	TRBD1	TRBJ2-1	TGTGCCAGCAGCCGATCGACAGGGGGGGAGACTGAGCAGTTCTTC	CASSRSTGGETEQFF
TRBV27	-	-	TRBJ2-1	TGTGCCAGCAGTAGAGGGGGGGAGCCCTACAATGAGCAGTTCTTC	CASSRGGEPYNEQFF
TRBV9	-	-	TRBJ1-2	TGTGCCAGCAGCGTCTCAGGGCTCGACTATGGCTACACCTTC	CASSVSGLDYGYTF
TRBV28	-	-	TRBJ2-7	TGTGCCAGCCCGCCCGCCGAGGTACACCCTCTCTCCGTCTACGAGCAGTACTTC	CASPPAEVHPLSVYEQYF
TRBV1	-	-	TRBJ1-4	TGCACCAGCAGCCAAGAAGGAGAAAAGAATGAAAAACTGTTTTTT	CTSSQEGEKNEKLFF
TRBV27	-	-	TRBJ2-3	TGTGCCAGCAGTTTATCGATCGGTACCACAGATACGCAGTATTTT	CASSLSIGTTDTQYF
TRBV19	once	-	TRBJ1-1	TGTGCCAGTAGTGTCCCGGGATACGGGGACACTGAAGCTTTCTTT	CASSVPGYGDTEAFF
TRBV7-8	few	-	TRBJ2-7	TGTGCCAGCAGCTCCGGTTGGGAGCGGGCCGACTACGAGCAGTACTTC	CASSSGWERADYEQYF
TRBV29-1	-	TRBD1	TRBJ1-3	TGCAGCGTTCGTGGGACAGGGGACTCTGGAAACACCATATATTTT	CSVRGTGDSGNTIYF
TRBV14	-	TRBD1	TRBJ2-3	TGTGCCAGCAGCCAAGATCATGGACAGGGTATCACAGATACGCAGTATTTT	CASSQDHGQGITDTQYF
TRBV30	-	-	TRBJ2-7	TGTGCCTGGAGTCGGCAGGGTAACAACGAGCAGTACTTC	CAWSRQGNNEQYF
TRBV5-1	-	-	TRBJ1-4	TGCGCCAGCAGCTTGGTCTTCGGGACTGCAAATGAAAAACTGTTTTTT	CASSLVFGTANEKLFF
TRBV5-5	-	-	TRBJ2-3	TGTGCCAGCAGCTTGGCGAGGTCGGGTTTGACGCAGTATTTT	CASSLARSGLTQYF
TRBV25-1	-	TRBD1	TRBJ1-5	TGTGCCAGCAGTCGACAGGGGGATCAGCCCCAGCATTTT	CASSRQGDQPQHF
TRBV5-1	-	TRBD2	TRBJ2-1	TGCGCCAGCAGCTTGAGTGATAGCGGGGGCGGTGAGCAGTTCTTC	CASSLSDSGGGEQFF
TRBV11-2	-	-	TRBJ1-4	TGTGCCAGCAGCAAGACAGCTTCAACTAATGAAAAACTGTTTTTT	CASSKTASTNEKLFF
TRBV19	-	-	TRBJ1-4	TGTGCCAGTAGTAACAGGACAACTAATGAAAAACTGTTTTTT	CASSNRTTNEKLFF
TRBV6-6	-	TRBD2	TRBJ2-5	TGTGCCAGCAGTAAAGGACTAGACAAAGAGACCCAGTACTTC	CASSKGLDKETQYF
TRBV5-1	once	-	TRBJ2-3	TGCGCCAGCAGCGCTTGGAGGGTCCCCTTTGGCACAGATACGCAGTATTTT	CASSAWRVPFGTDTQYF
TRBV18	-	TRBD1	TRBJ2-1	TGTGCCAGCTCCCTAGACAGGGGGCAGGCATACAATGAGCAGTTCTTC	CASSLDRGQAYNEQFF
TRBV9	-	-	TRBJ2-1	TGTGCCAGCAGCGTAGGAGGGGGCGGGAGGTGGGATGAGCAGTTCTTC	CASSVGGGGRWDEQFF
TRBV5-1	-	-	TRBJ2-1	TGCGCCAGCAGCTTGGGGCAGGTTATCTACAATGAGCAGTTCTTC	CASSLGQVIYNEQFF
TRBV11-3	-	-	TRBJ1-1	TGTGCCAGCAGCTTTCGGGTCGGCGACGGAGCTTTCTTT	CASSFRVGDGAFF
TRBV5-4	-	-	TRBJ2-7	TGTGCCAGCAGCCGGAACCCGGAGGAGAGATACGAGCAGTACTTC	CASSRNPEERYEQYF
TRBV27	-	-	TRBJ1-5	TGTGCCAGCAGTTCAATGAGCGTGAGCAATCAGCCCCAGCATTTT	CASSSMSVSNQPQHF
TRBV18	-	TRBD1	TRBJ1-1	TGTGCCAGCTCGTTAGACAGGGATGTTGCTTTCTTT	CASSLDRDVAFF
TRBV6-1	-	TRBD2	TRBJ2-5	TGTGCCAGCAGTGTTGGCGGGAGGCAAGAGACCCAGTACTTC	CASSVGGRQETQYF